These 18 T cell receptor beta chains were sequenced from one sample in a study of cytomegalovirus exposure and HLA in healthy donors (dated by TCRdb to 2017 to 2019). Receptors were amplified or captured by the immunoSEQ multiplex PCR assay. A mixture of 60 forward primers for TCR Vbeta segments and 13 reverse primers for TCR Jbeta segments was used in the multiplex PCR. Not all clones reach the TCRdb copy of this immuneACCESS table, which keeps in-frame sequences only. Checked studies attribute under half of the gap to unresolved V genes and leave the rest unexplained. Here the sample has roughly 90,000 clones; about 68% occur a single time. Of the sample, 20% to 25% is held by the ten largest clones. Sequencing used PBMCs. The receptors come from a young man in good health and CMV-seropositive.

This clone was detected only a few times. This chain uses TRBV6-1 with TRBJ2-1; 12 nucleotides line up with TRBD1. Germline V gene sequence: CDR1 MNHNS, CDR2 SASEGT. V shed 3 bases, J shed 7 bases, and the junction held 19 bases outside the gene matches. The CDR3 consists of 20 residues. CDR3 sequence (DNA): TGTGCCAGCAGTGAGCGGGACAGGGGGCCGCGGGAGGGGGGAAGAAATGAGCAGTTCTTC. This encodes CASSERDRGPREGGRNEQFF.

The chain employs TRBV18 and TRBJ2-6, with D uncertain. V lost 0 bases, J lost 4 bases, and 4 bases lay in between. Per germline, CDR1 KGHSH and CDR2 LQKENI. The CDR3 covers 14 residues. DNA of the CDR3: TGTGCCAGCTCACCACCGTCGGGGGCCAACGTCCTGACTTTC. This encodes CASSPPSGANVLTF.

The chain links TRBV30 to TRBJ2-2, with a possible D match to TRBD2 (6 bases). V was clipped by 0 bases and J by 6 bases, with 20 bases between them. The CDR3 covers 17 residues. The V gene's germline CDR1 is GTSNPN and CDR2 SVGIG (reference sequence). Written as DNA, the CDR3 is TGTGCCTGGAGTGTACTCAAGCCGGGAGTTAGACCCGGGGAGCTGTTTTTT. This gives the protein CAWSVLKPGVRPGELFF.

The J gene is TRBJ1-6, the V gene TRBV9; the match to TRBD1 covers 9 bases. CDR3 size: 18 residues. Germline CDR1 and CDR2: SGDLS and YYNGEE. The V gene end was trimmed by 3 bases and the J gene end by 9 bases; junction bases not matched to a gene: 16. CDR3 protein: CASSARTGETESGSPLHF. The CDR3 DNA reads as TGTGCCAGCAGCGCAAGGACAGGGGAGACGGAGAGTGGTTCACCCCTCCACTTT.

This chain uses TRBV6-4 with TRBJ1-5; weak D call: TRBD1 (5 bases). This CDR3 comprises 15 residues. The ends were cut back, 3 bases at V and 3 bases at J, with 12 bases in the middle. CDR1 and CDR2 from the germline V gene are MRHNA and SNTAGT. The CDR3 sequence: CASSESGDVNQPQHF. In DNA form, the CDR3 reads TGTGCCAGCAGTGAGTCGGGGGACGTCAATCAGCCCCAGCATTTT.

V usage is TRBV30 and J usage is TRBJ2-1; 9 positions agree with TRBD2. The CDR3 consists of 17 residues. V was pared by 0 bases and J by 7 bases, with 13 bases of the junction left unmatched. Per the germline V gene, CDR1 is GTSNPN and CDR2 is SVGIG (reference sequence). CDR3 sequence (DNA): TGTGCCTGGAGTGTATTTTGGACTAGCGTGAGGCCTAATGAGCAGTTCTTC. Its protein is CAWSVFWTSVRPNEQFF. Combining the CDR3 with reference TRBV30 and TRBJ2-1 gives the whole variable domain SQTIHQWPATLVQPVGSPLSLECTVEGTSNPNLYWYRQAAGRGLQLLFYSVGIGQISSEVPQNLSASRPQDRQFILSSKKLLLSDSGFYLCAWSVFWTSVRPNEQFFGPGTRLTVL.

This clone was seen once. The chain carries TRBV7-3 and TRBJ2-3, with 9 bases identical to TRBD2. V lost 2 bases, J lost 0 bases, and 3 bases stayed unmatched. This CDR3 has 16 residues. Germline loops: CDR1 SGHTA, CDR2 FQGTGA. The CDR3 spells CASSLVAGASTDTQYF. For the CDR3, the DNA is TGTGCCAGCAGCTTAGTAGCGGGGGCTAGCACAGATACGCAGTATTTT.

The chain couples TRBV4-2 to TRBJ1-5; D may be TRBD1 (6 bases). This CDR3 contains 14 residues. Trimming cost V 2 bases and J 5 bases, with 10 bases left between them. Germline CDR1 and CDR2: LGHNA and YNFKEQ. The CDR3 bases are TGTGCCAGCAGCCAAAACAGGGCGCATCAGCCCCAGCATTTT. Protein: CASSQNRAHQPQHF.

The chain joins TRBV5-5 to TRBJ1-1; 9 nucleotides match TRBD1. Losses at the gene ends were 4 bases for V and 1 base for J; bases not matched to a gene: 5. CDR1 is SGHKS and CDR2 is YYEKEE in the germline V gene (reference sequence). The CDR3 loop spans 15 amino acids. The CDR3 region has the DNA TGTGCCAGCAGCACTCTACAGGGGGCGAACACTGAAGCTTTCTTT. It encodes CASSTLQGANTEAFF. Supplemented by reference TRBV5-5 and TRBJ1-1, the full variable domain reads DAGVTQSPTHLIKTRGQQVTLRCSPISGHKSVSWYQQVLGQGPQFIFQYYEKEERGRGNFPDRFSARQFPNYSSELNVNALLLGDSALYLCASSTLQGANTEAFFGQGTRLTVV.

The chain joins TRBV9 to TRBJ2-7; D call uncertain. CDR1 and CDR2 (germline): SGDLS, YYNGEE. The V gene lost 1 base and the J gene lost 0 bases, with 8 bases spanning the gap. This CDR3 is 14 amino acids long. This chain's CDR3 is CASSVRGSSYEQYF. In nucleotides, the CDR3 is TGTGCCAGCAGCGTACGCGGTAGCTCCTACGAGCAGTACTTC.

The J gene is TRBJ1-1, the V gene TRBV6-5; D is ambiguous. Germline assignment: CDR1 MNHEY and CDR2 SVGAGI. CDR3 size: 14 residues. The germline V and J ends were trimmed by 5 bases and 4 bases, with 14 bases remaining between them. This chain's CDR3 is CASSPIPGGTEAFF. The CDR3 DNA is TGTGCCAGCAGTCCGATCCCGGGAGGCACTGAAGCTTTCTTT.

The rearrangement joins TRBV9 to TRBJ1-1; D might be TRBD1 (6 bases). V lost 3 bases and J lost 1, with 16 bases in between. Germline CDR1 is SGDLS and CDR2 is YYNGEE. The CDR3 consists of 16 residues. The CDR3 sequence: CASSASSTGPNTEAFF. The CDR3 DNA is TGTGCCAGCAGCGCTTCCTCAACAGGGCCGAACACTGAAGCTTTCTTT.

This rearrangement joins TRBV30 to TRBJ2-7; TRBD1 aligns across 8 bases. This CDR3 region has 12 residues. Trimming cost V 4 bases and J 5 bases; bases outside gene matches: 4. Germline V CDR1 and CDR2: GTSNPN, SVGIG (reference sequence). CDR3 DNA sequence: TGTGCCTGGACGGGACAGGCCGACGAGCAGTACTTC. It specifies CAWTGQADEQYF.

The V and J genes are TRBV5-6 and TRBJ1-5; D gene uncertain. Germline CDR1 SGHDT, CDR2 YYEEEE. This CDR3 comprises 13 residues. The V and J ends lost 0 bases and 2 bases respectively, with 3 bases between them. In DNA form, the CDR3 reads TGTGCCAGCAGCTTGGAGCGCAATCAGCCCCAGCATTTT. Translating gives CASSLERNQPQHF.

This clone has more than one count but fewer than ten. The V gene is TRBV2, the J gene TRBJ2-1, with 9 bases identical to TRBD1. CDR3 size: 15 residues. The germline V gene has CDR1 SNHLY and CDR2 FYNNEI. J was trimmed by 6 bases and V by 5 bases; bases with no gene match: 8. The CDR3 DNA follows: TGTGCCAGCAGTCCCCTGACAGGGGGAGGCAATGAGCAGTTCTTC. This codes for CASSPLTGGGNEQFF. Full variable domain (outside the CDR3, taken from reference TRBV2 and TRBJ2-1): EPEVTQTPSHQVTQMGQEVILRCVPISNHLYFYWYRQILGQKVEFLVSFYNNEISEKSEIFDDQFSVERPDGSNFTLKIRSTKLEDSAMYFCASSPLTGGGNEQFFGPGTRLTVL.

DNA of the CDR3: TGTGCCAGCAGCCAGGGGGAAAGATTAGATCAGCCCCAGCATTTT. Translating it yields CASSQGERLDQPQHF. V usage is TRBV5-6 and J usage is TRBJ1-5; 7 bases map to TRBD1. The CDR3 has 15 amino acids. J gave up 5 bases and V 4 bases, and 9 bases lay outside the gene matches. Germline V CDR1 and CDR2: SGHDT, YYEEEE.

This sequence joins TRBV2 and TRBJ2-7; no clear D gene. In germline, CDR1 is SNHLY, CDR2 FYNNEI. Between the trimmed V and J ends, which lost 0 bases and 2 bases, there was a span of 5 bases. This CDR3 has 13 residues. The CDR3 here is CASSEANTYEQYF. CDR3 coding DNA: TGTGCCAGCAGTGAAGCTAACACCTACGAGCAGTACTTC.

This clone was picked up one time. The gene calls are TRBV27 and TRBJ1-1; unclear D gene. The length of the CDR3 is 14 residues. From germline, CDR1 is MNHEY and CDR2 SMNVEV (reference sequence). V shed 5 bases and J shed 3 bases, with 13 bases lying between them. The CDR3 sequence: CASSTPGSYTEAFF. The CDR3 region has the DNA TGTGCCAGCAGTACCCCGGGAAGTTACACTGAAGCTTTCTTT.